The rows below give T cell receptor beta chains drawn from one sample of a study of T cell responses to AZD1222 COVID-19 vaccine. Assay used: immunoSEQ multiplex PCR; TCRdb lists only in-frame clones, some missing. This table has about 140,000 clones, 70% to 90% appearing once. Here the sequenced sample was peripheral blood, taken 28 days after the second AZD1222 dose. These receptor sequences come from an adult who received the AZD1222 COVID-19 vaccine. The CDR3 runs from the conserved cysteine through the conserved F or W.

TRBV29-1 | CSVDRGRNTEAFF
TRBV6-5 | CASRVISYNSPLHF
TRBV5-1 | CASSYREEDEAFF
TRBV2 | CASSVQDEQYF
TRBV7-8 | CASSFGLAEYNEQFF
TRBV30 | CAWRHRRIGELFF
TRBV11-2 | CASSLGGTSGLRTLNEQFF
TRBV19 | CASSTIQGRAGSGANVLTF
TRBV7-9 | CARGQGASSGANVLTF
TRBV7-9 | CASSLPSGTSDHEQYF
TRBV19 | CASSMGGRPRDEQYF
TRBV21-1 | CASSKDPGPRHTEAFF
TRBV29-1 | CSVGSPLYGYTF
TRBV9 | CASSVLGNTGELFF
TRBV18 | CASSPQRQDGNYGYTF
TRBV7-2 | CASVGTGNYEQYF
TRBV10-3 | CAVREGPSTDTQYF
TRBV6-6 | CASSYVGGGETQYF
TRBV5-1 | CASSLTGAFNQPQHF
TRBV28 | CASSLTDRGEAFF
TRBV10-3 | CAARGGRDQETQYF
TRBV5-1 | CASSLLLGQGNYGYTF
TRBV19 | CASSSGGRTYNSPLHF
TRBV10-3 | CAISPGTDKRDTQYF
TRBV2 | CASTTTRGYQETQYF
TRBV28 | CASTPAGIAQPQHF
TRBV7-2 | CASSLVGIDYEQYF
TRBV19 | CASSKGRAGELFF
TRBV7-7 | CASSLVPPPLAEQFF
TRBV12-3/TRBV12-4 | CASSPGNQPQHF
TRBV2 | CASTGVGSAEQYF
TRBV30 | CAWSGGQNNQPQHF
TRBV3-1/TRBV3-2 | CASSQLSSYTF
TRBV3-1/TRBV3-2 | CASRAGADTQYF
TRBV27 | CASSLQDRTDEQYF
TRBV11-3 | CASSFFPRPDTQYF
TRBV30 | CAWPHGGSGNTIYF
TRBV5-4 | CASSSNVGTYEQYF
TRBV11-3 | CASSLDQTSHYEQYF
TRBV7-2 | CASSFSGTDRVDTEAFF
TRBV7-2 | CASSLAWRDYEQYF
TRBV5-1 | CASSPRVPASTDTQYF
TRBV5-1 | CASSFGGPSYGYTF
TRBV10-3 | CAISESPGNTIYF
TRBV7-3 | CASSSGWTGELFF
TRBV11-2 | CASSTGTGDFVGYTF
TRBV4-2 | CASSQVVLGVQSGNTIYF
TRBV7-2 | CASSSLPGGIPPLHF
TRBV9 | CASAPGTGAYEQYF